This T cell receptor beta chain was captured by sequencing in a study of blood T cell repertoires in COVID-19 (dated by TCRdb to 2019 to 2021). Study-level background: The collaborator samples originated in the United States, Italy and Spain and spanned the acute and convalescent phases of COVID-19. The prospective study material was composed of cDNA or gDNA derived from T cells, B-cell-depleted T cells, or PBMCs. The dataset comprised deeply sampled blood TCRbeta repertoires from subjects exposed to, actively infected with, or recovered from COVID-19. The repertoires were released in a freely available public database intended as a resource for research on the immune response to SARS-CoV-2. Samples were obtained from the ongoing ImmuneRACE study (first 160 participants) and from over 1,000 subjects provided by 6 global collaborators. The sample metadata nearly always contained a de-identified subject ID, COVID-19 status, age in years and sex. Where available, HLA class I and class II types were obtained from metadata supplied by the sample provider rather than from assay-based typing. Results the study describes overall, beyond this receptor: The quantity of clinical and demographic metadata differed by source and by participant and was supplied without curation.

TCRbeta CDR3 regions were amplified from genomic DNA using the immunoSEQ Assay, a bias-controlled multiplex PCR. The study's own analysis went as follows. Nucleated cell counts per sample were estimated from amplification of reference gene primers within the assay. Sequence reads were collapsed and filtered to measure the absolute abundance of every unique TCRbeta CDR3 rearrangement. Productive Simpson clonality was computed per sample as the square root of Simpson's diversity index over productive rearrangements. TCRdb took over this immuneACCESS table, retaining in-frame rearrangements with V and J assigned. Such tables are incomplete; in checked studies, under half of the missing clones stem from an unresolved V gene, and the remainder is unexplained. The DNA was the basis for D and trimming; V, J and clone size are from that table. The sample table shows some 240,000 clones, and about 86% are seen once. Roughly 3.6% of the sample rests with the top ten.

Note on this clone: The target of this receptor is not known. No per-base quality is available; no much larger clone lies one base away.

The CDR3 sequence holds 14 residues, the cysteine and phenylalanine included. Here the CDR3 DNA is all that survives: 42 bases in frame from base 1. From a lookup of the germline V gene (reference sequence), CDR1 and CDR2 are WNHNN and SYGVQD. Trimming costs V 3 bases and J 7 bases, and their ends lie 13 bases apart. In the prospective study, participants were roughly 18 to 100 years old, resided in about two dozen geographic areas of the United States, and were enrolled through a virtual design. To assign participants to cohorts, the prospective study relied on clinical history that participants themselves reported in a screening survey and a study questionnaire. Recovered participants in ImmuneRACE Cohort 3 were defined as having two consecutive negative NP/OP PCR tests, clearance from a healthcare professional, or resolution of symptoms. In the prospective study, mobile phlebotomists collected whole blood, serum and a nasopharyngeal or oropharyngeal swab from each participant. Additional blood draws and questionnaires over a 2-month period could optionally be provided by prospective study participants. Prospective study blood samples were shipped either frozen or at room temperature before DNA extraction.

Recombination connected TRBV10-1 to TRBJ2-1; the best D guess is TRBD2, with 5 bases matching. The TCR sequence derives from a man aged 45-65 years who had recovered from COVID-19. The sample was PBMCs or T cells enriched from blood (not recorded which). CDR3 reads: CASSDPGMGNEQFF. The DNA sequence is TGCGCCAGCAGTGACCCCGGGATGGGTAATGAGCAGTTCTTC.